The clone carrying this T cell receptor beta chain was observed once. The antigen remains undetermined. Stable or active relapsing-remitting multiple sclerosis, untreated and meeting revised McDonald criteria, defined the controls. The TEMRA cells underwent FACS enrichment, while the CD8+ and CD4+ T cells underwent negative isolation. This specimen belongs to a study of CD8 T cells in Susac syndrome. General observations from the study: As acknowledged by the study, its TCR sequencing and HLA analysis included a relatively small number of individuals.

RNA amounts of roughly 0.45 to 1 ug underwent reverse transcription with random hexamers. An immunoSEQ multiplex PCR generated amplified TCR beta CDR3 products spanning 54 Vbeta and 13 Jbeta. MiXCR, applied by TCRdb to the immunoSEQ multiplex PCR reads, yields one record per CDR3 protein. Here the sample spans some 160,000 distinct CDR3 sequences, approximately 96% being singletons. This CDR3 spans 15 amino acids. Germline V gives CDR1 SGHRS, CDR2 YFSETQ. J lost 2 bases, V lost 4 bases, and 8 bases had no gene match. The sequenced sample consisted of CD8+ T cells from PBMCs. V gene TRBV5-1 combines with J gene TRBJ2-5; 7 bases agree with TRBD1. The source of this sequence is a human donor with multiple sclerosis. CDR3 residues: CASSTRDSTQETQYF. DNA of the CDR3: TGCGCCAGCAGCACCCGGGACAGTACTCAAGAGACCCAGTACTTC. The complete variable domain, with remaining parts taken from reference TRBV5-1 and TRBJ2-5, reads KAGVTQTPRYLIKTRGQQVTLSCSPISGHRSVSWYQQTPGQGLQFLFEYFSETQRNKGNFPGRFSGRQFSNSRSEMNVSTLELGDSALYLCASSTRDSTQETQYFGPGTRLLVL.